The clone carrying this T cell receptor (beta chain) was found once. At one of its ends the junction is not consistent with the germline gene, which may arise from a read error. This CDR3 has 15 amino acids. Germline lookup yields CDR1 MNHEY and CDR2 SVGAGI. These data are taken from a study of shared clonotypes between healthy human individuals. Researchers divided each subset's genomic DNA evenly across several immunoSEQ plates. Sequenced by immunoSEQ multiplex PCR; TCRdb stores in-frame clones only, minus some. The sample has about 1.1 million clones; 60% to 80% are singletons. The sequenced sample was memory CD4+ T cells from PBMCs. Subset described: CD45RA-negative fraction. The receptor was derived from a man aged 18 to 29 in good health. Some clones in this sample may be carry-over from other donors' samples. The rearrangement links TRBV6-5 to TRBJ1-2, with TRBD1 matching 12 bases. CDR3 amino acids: CASSTEGTGGESGPF. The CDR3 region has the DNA TGTGCCAGCAGTACAGAGGGGACAGGGGGCGAGAGTGGGCCCTTC.